This T cell receptor (beta chain) was profiled in a study of molecular identifiers for immune sequencing clone quantification. Study results and limitations: Among some 990,000 naive cells, as was reported, spiked Jurkat TCR RNA from one cell was detectable.

Construction of naive CD8 libraries employed 20,000 to 1,000,000 sorted cells together with 10%, 30% or 50% RNA. Points on this clonotype: Its matching antigen is unknown.

V was clipped by 0 bases and J by 7 bases, with 6 bases between them. Germline V CDR1 and CDR2: SQVTM, ANQGSEA. There are 11 residues in the CDR3. TCRdb re-analysed the PCR reads in MiXCR, keeping a single row per CDR3 protein. The sample has under 350,000 distinct CDR3 sequences; 24% are singletons. The chain recombines TRBV29-1 with TRBJ2-5; D gene unclear. This clonotype was obtained from a human donor in good health. Some libraries in this study had Jurkat cell RNA spiked in. The source material was naive CD8+ T cells from blood, with Jurkat cell RNA spiked in. Subset described: FACS-sorted CD8+CD4-CCR7+CD45RA+ naive T cells. The CDR3 DNA reads TGCAGCGTTGAAGAATATGGGACCCAGTACTTC. It encodes CSVEEYGTQYF.